A selection of T cell receptor beta chains follows, all from one sample in a study of blood T cell repertoires in COVID-19. Profiling relied on immunoSEQ multiplex PCR, and the TCRdb table lists in-frame clones only, not all of them. This table holds tens of thousands of clones, roughly 89% found once. Sequencing input: peripheral blood. Source of these receptors: a man aged 45-60 years with active or convalescent COVID-19. CDR3s include the opening cysteine and the closing phenylalanine or tryptophan. D genes are given only for firm matches. Clone size, where shown, is once, few, many, or a class for clones that have expanded.

CDR3aa,CDR3nt,v_gene,j_gene,d_gene,len,abundance
CASSYTTGQSSAGYTF,TGTGCCAGCAGTTACACTACGGGACAGTCTTCGGCTGGCTACACCTTC,TRBV6-5,TRBJ1-2,TRBD1,16,NA
CASSIGTGGQPQHF,TGTGCCAGTAGTATAGGAACAGGGGGACAGCCCCAGCATTTT,TRBV19,TRBJ1-5,TRBD1,14,NA
CATSREAGFGQPQHF,TGTGCCACCAGCAGAGAAGCAGGGTTCGGTCAGCCCCAGCATTTT,TRBV15,TRBJ1-5,NA,15,NA
CASSARGTQETQYF,TGTGCCAGCTCAGCCAGGGGTACTCAAGAGACCCAGTACTTC,TRBV18,TRBJ2-5,NA,14,NA
CASSNSGIGTEAFF,TGTGCCAGCAGCAACAGCGGGATTGGCACTGAAGCTTTCTTT,TRBV6-5,TRBJ1-1,NA,14,NA
CASSLGRARYEAFF,TGTGCCAGCAGTTTGGGCAGGGCCCGATATGAAGCTTTCTTT,TRBV28,TRBJ1-1,NA,14,NA
CASSPTEQGTGGNEQFF,TGTGCCAGCTCACCAACGGAGCAAGGGACAGGGGGCAATGAGCAGTTCTTC,TRBV18,TRBJ2-1,TRBD1,17,NA
CASRTSAAYGYTF,TGTGCCAGCAGGACGAGCGCAGCCTATGGCTACACCTTC,TRBV6-5,TRBJ1-2,NA,13,NA
CASSTTAPGQPQHF,TGTGCCAGTAGTACCACTGCCCCCGGTCAGCCCCAGCATTTT,TRBV19,TRBJ1-5,NA,14,NA
CASSFGGAYEQYF,TGTGCCAGCAGCTTCGGGGGGGCCTACGAGCAGTACTTC,TRBV13,TRBJ2-7,TRBD2,13,NA
CASRSGLAGGLNEQFF,TGTGCCAGCAGATCGGGACTAGCGGGAGGTCTCAATGAGCAGTTCTTC,TRBV11-2,TRBJ2-1,TRBD2,16,NA
CASSERRQGTTGGLFF,TGTGCCAGCAGTGAGCGGCGACAGGGGACCACCGGGGGTCTGTTTTTT,TRBV6-1,TRBJ1-4,TRBD1,16,NA
CASSQVTGGSSPLHF,TGTGCCAGCAGCCAAGTGACAGGGGGCTCTTCACCCCTCCACTTT,TRBV14,TRBJ1-6,TRBD1,15,NA
CATSDLNQPQHF,TGTGCCACCAGTGACCTCAATCAGCCCCAGCATTTT,TRBV24-1,TRBJ1-5,NA,12,NA
CSASRSSRATEAFF,TGCAGTGCTAGTCGCTCTTCGAGGGCCACTGAAGCTTTCTTT,TRBV20-1,TRBJ1-1,NA,14,NA
CASSQFRDRGLSPYNEQFF,TGCGCCAGCAGCCAATTTAGGGACAGGGGGCTCTCCCCCTACAATGAGCAGTTCTTC,TRBV4-3,TRBJ2-1,TRBD1,19,NA
CASSEDPDNEQFF,TGTGCCAGCAGTGAAGACCCGGACAATGAGCAGTTCTTC,TRBV2,TRBJ2-1,NA,13,NA
CASSYSVALPYYEQYF,TGTGCCAGCAGTTACTCGGTCGCTCTCCCCTACTACGAGCAGTACTTC,TRBV6-2/TRBV6-3,TRBJ2-7,NA,16,NA
CASRLSGRAGADTQYF,TGTGCCAGCAGACTTAGCGGGAGGGCCGGCGCAGATACGCAGTATTTT,TRBV2,TRBJ2-3,TRBD2,16,NA
CATSRLNPGPDTEAFF,TGTGCCACCAGCAGACTTAACCCAGGGCCTGACACTGAAGCTTTCTTT,TRBV15,TRBJ1-1,NA,16,NA
CASSQDEIAGSSGANVLTF,TGCGCCAGCAGCCAAGATGAAATAGCGGGAAGCTCTGGGGCCAACGTCCTGACTTTC,TRBV4-1,TRBJ2-6,TRBD2,19,NA
CASSITGSETQYF,TGTGCCAGTAGTATAACAGGGTCCGAGACCCAGTACTTC,TRBV19,TRBJ2-5,NA,13,NA
CASSFTGGVDTQYF,TGCGCCAGCAGCTTTACGGGGGGAGTAGATACGCAGTATTTT,TRBV5-1,TRBJ2-3,TRBD2,14,NA
CASSYQTGTGYGGNEKLFF,TGTGCCAGCAGCTACCAGACCGGGACAGGGTATGGGGGTAATGAAAAACTGTTTTTT,TRBV7-8,TRBJ1-4,TRBD1,19,NA
CASSEGLVGLNTEAFF,TGCGCCAGCAGTGAGGGTCTTGTGGGCTTAAACACTGAAGCTTTCTTT,TRBV10-1,TRBJ1-1,NA,16,NA
CASSLMGQGADTQYF,TGTGCCAGCAGCTTAATGGGACAGGGGGCAGATACGCAGTATTTT,TRBV11-3,TRBJ2-3,TRBD1,15,NA
CASSEIQTSYNEQFF,TGTGCCAGCAGTGAGATACAGACCTCCTACAATGAGCAGTTCTTC,TRBV6-4,TRBJ2-1,NA,15,NA
CASSQGLGAGEQYF,TGTGCCAGCAGCCAAGGTCTGGGGGCAGGTGAGCAGTACTTC,TRBV14,TRBJ2-7,NA,14,NA
CASSYSAEISRYF,TGTGCCAGCAGTTACTCCGCCGAAATTAGCCGGTACTTC,TRBV6-6,TRBJ2-4,NA,13,NA
CASSPTGGFNQPQHF,TGCGCCAGCAGCCCGACAGGGGGCTTCAATCAACCCCAGCATTTT,TRBV4-3,TRBJ1-5,TRBD1,15,NA
CASSLVGLAGVSSYNEQFF,TGTGCCAGCAGTTTGGTGGGACTAGCGGGAGTTAGTTCCTACAATGAGCAGTTCTTC,TRBV27,TRBJ2-1,TRBD2,19,once
CASSQGQGGEKLFF,TGTGCCAGCAGCCAAGGGCAGGGTGGTGAAAAACTGTTTTTT,TRBV4-2,TRBJ1-4,NA,14,NA
CASFPALNNEQFF,TGTGCCAGCTTTCCAGCGCTTAACAATGAGCAGTTCTTC,TRBV28,TRBJ2-1,NA,13,NA
CASRGGGWGDEQYF,TGTGCCAGCCGAGGGGGGGGATGGGGCGACGAGCAGTACTTC,TRBV19,TRBJ2-7,NA,14,NA
CAWTPDRGNYGYTF,TGTGCCTGGACCCCGGACAGGGGTAACTATGGCTACACCTTC,TRBV30,TRBJ1-2,TRBD1,14,NA
CASSRDRGNTEAFF,TGTGCCAGCAGTAGGGACAGGGGTAACACTGAAGCTTTCTTT,TRBV6-5,TRBJ1-1,TRBD1,14,NA
CASSPPGDTGELFF,TGTGCCAGCAGCCCCCCCGGGGACACCGGGGAGCTGTTTTTT,TRBV13,TRBJ2-2,NA,14,NA
CASSYSTGQNTEAFF,TGTGCCAGCAGTTACTCGACCGGACAAAACACTGAAGCTTTCTTT,TRBV6-6,TRBJ1-1,NA,15,NA
CASSEFLASYNEQFF,TGCGCCAGCAGTGAGTTTTTGGCTAGCTACAATGAGCAGTTCTTC,TRBV10-1,TRBJ2-1,NA,15,NA
CASSRGTAQETQYF,TGTGCCAGTAGTCGAGGGACAGCACAAGAGACCCAGTACTTC,TRBV19,TRBJ2-5,TRBD1,14,NA
CASSHDRVVTEAFF,TGTGCCAGTAGCCATGACAGGGTGGTAACTGAAGCTTTCTTT,TRBV19,TRBJ1-1,TRBD1,14,once
CASSVSSTSGGRTDTQYF,TGTGCCAGCAGCGTATCCAGTACTAGCGGGGGACGCACAGATACGCAGTATTTT,TRBV9,TRBJ2-3,TRBD2,18,NA
CASSPGVEAFF,TGTGCCAGCAGCCCCGGGGTAGAAGCTTTCTTT,TRBV7-8,TRBJ1-1,NA,11,NA
CASSLSGTGDQPQHF,TGTGCCAGCAGCCTATCCGGGACAGGGGACCAGCCCCAGCATTTT,TRBV7-2,TRBJ1-5,TRBD1,15,NA
CASSSGSEDEKLFF,TGTGCCAGTAGTTCAGGATCTGAAGATGAAAAACTGTTTTTT,TRBV19,TRBJ1-4,NA,14,NA
CAWGPGTGGFQPQHF,TGTGCCTGGGGACCAGGGACAGGGGGTTTTCAGCCCCAGCATTTT,TRBV30,TRBJ1-5,TRBD1,15,NA
CASSPPQSTENTEAFF,TGTGCCAGCTCACCCCCTCAATCGACAGAGAACACTGAAGCTTTCTTT,TRBV18,TRBJ1-1,NA,16,NA
CSVDVRTAYNEQFF,TGCAGCGTTGATGTACGGACAGCGTACAATGAGCAGTTCTTC,TRBV29-1,TRBJ2-1,NA,14,NA
CASSTTGGNQPQHF,TGTGCCAGTAGTACGACAGGTGGGAATCAGCCCCAGCATTTT,TRBV19,TRBJ1-5,NA,14,NA
CASSSSRYGYTF,TGTGCCAGTAGTAGCTCGCGGTATGGCTACACCTTC,TRBV19,TRBJ1-2,NA,12,NA
CASELRDTSNEQFF,TGTGCCAGCGAGCTTCGGGATACCTCCAATGAGCAGTTCTTC,TRBV6-5,TRBJ2-1,NA,14,NA
CASSESTRANTEAFF,TGCGCCAGCAGTGAGTCGACCAGGGCGAACACTGAAGCTTTCTTT,TRBV10-1,TRBJ1-1,NA,15,NA
CASSLRGTGRDYTDTQYF,TGTGCCAGCAGCTTACGTGGTACGGGACGGGACTACACAGATACGCAGTATTTT,TRBV7-8,TRBJ2-3,TRBD2,18,NA
CASSFSRDRYSYEQYF,TGTGCCAGCAGCTTCTCCCGGGACAGATACTCCTACGAGCAGTACTTC,TRBV7-2,TRBJ2-7,TRBD1,16,NA